This T cell receptor (beta chain) was retrieved from a study of prognosis after radiotherapy for stage I lung cancer. Whole-study context: Of the patients, several had squamous cell carcinoma and some 11 had adenocarcinoma tumors.

Per germline, CDR1 DFQATT and CDR2 SNEGSKA (reference sequence). The CDR3 consists of 15 residues. The junction had 13 bases not matched to a gene; V was cut back by 7 bases and J by 7 bases. CDR3 of TCR beta was amplified from genomic DNA via a two-round multiplex PCR. Every TRBV and TRBJ gene had its own specific primer in first-round PCR. TCRdb re-derived calls from the multiplex PCR reads in MiXCR, one entry per CDR3 protein. This sample has roughly 14,000 distinct CDR3 sequences, with around 30% found just once. Two time points each involved a draw of about 6.6 milliliters of peripheral blood. Sequenced material: PBMCs, taken before or after stereotactic body radiation therapy (not recorded which). The clonotype was recovered from a donor over 45 with non-small cell lung cancer. The chain has TRBV20-1 and TRBJ1-4; 9 positions agree with TRBD1. This CDR3 reads CSVGGWGQGFEKLFF. CDR3 nucleotides: TGCAGTGTGGGGGGGTGGGGACAGGGATTTGAAAAACTGTTTTTT.